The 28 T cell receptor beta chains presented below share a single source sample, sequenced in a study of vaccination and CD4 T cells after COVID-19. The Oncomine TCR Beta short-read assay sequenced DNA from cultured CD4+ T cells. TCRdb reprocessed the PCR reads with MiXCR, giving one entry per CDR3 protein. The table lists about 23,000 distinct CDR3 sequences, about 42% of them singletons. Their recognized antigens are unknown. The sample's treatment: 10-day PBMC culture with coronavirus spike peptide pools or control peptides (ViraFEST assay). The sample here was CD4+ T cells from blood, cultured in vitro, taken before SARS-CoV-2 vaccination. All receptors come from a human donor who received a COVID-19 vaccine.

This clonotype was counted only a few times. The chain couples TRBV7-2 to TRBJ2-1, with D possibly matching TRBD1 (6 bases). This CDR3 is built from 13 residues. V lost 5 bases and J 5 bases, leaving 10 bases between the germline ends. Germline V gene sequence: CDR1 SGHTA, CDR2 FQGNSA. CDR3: CASSLRGNNEQFF. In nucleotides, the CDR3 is TGTGCCAGCAGCCTCAGGGGTAACAATGAGCAGTTCTTC.

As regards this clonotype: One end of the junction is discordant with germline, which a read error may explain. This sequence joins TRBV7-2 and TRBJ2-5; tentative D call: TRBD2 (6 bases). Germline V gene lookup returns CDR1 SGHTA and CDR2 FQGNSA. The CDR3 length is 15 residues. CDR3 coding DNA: TGTGCCAGCAGCTTAGGACTAGGCGAGCAAGAGACCCAGTGCTTC. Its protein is CASSLGLGEQETQCF.

In nucleotides, the CDR3 is TGTGCCAGTAGTATAGGAACAGGGCGAAACTATGGCTACACCTTC. It is translated as CASSIGTGRNYGYTF. The gene calls are TRBV19 and TRBJ1-2, with D perhaps TRBD1 (6 bases). Germline CDR1 LNHDA, CDR2 SQIVND (reference sequence). Trimming removed 1 base at V and 2 bases at J, with 11 bases between. The CDR3 spans 15 residues.

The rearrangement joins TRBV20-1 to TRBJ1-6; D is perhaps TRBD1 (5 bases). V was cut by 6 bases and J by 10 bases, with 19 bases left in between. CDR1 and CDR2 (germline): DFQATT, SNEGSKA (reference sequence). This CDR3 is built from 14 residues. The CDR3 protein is CSATRGVGGSPLHF. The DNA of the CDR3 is TGCAGTGCCACCAGAGGGGTCGGGGGGTCACCCCTCCACTTT.

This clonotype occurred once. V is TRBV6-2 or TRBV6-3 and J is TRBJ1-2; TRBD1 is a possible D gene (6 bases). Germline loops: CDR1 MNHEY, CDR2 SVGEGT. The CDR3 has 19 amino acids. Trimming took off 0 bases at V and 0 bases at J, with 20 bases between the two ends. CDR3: CASSYSMSRQAPTNYGYTF. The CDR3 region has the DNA TGTGCCAGCAGTTACTCGATGTCCCGACAGGCCCCGACTAACTATGGCTACACCTTC.

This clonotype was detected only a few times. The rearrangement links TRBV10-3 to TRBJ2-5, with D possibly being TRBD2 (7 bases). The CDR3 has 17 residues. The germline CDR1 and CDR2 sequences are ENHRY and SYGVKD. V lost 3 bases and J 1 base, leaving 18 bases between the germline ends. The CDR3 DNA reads TGTGCCATCAGTGACCCCCGAGGGGGGGCGGTCCAAGAGACCCAGTACTTC. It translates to CAISDPRGGAVQETQYF.

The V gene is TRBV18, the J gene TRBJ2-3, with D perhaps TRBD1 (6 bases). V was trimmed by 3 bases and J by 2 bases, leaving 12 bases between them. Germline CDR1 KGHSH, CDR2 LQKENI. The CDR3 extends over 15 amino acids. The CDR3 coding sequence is TGTGCCAGCTCACCCGGAGGACAGCCCACAGATACGCAGTATTTT. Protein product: CASSPGGQPTDTQYF. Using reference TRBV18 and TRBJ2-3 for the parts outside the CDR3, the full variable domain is NAGVMQNPRHLVRRRGQEARLRCSPMKGHSHVYWYRQLPEEGLKFMVYLQKENIIDESGMPKERFSAEFPKEGPSILRIQQVVRGDSAAYFCASSPGGQPTDTQYFGPGTRLTVL.

CDR3 region: CASSIGDRVPIETQYF. CDR3 DNA sequence: TGTGCCAGTAGTATTGGGGACAGGGTCCCGATCGAGACCCAGTACTTC. V gene TRBV19 combines with J gene TRBJ2-5; 9 bases match TRBD1. CDR1 is LNHDA and CDR2 is SQIVND in the germline V gene (reference sequence). This CDR3 is 16 amino acids long. J was trimmed by 5 bases and V by 3 bases; bases with no gene match: 10. The full variable domain, rest sourced from reference TRBV19 and TRBJ2-5, is DGGITQSPKYLFRKEGQNVTLSCEQNLNHDAMYWYRQDPGQGLRLIYYSQIVNDFQKGDIAEGYSVSREKKESFPLTVTSAQKNPTAFYLCASSIGDRVPIETQYFGPGTRLLVL.

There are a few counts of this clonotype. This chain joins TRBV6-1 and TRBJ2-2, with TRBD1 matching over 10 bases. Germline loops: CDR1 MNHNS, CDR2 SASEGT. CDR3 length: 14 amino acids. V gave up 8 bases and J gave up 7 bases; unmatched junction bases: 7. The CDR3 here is CASRRQGAGGELFF. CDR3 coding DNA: TGTGCCAGCCGTAGACAGGGGGCTGGCGGGGAGCTGTTTTTT.

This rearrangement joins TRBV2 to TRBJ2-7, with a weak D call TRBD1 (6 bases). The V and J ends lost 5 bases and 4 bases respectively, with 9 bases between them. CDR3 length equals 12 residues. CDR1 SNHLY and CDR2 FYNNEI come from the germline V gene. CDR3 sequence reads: CASSKDRYEQYF. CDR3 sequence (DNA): TGTGCCAGCAGTAAGGACAGATACGAGCAGTACTTC.

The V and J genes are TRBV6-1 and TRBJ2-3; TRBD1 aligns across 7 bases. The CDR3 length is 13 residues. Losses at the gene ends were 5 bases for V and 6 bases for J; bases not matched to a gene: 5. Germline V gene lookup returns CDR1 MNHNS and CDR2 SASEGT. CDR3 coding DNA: TGTGCCAGCAGTAGGGACAGAACCGATACGCAGTATTTT. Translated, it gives CASSRDRTDTQYF.

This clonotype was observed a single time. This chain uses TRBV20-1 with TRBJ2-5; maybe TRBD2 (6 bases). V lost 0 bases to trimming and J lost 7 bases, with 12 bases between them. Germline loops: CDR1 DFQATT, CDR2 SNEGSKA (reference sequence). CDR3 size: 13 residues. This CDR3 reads CSARDSVGGTQYF. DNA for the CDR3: TGCAGTGCTAGAGATTCGGTGGGGGGGACCCAGTACTTC.

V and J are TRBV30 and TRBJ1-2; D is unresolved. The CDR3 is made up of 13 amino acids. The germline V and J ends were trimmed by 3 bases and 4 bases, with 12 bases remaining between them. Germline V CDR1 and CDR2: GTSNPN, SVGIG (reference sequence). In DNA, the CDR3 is TGTGCCTGGAGACCGGGCCTCCCCTATGGCTACACCTTC. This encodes CAWRPGLPYGYTF. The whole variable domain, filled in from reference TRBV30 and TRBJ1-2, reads SQTIHQWPATLVQPVGSPLSLECTVEGTSNPNLYWYRQAAGRGLQLLFYSVGIGQISSEVPQNLSASRPQDRQFILSSKKLLLSDSGFYLCAWRPGLPYGYTFGSGTRLTVV.

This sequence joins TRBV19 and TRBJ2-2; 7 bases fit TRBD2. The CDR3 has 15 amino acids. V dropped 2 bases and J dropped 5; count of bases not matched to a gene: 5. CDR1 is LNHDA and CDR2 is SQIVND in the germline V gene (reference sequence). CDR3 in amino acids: CASSIRGGDTGELFF. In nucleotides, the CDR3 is TGTGCCAGTAGTATACGTGGGGGGGATACCGGGGAGCTGTTTTTT.

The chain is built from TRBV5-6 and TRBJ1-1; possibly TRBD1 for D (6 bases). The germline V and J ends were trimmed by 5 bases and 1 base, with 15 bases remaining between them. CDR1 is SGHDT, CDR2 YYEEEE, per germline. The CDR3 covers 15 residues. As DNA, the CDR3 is TGTGCCAGCAGGCTCGGGGGCGCGGGGAACACTGAAGCTTTCTTT. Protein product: CASRLGGAGNTEAFF.

The CDR3 protein is CASSQTGVDGNTIYF. DNA for the CDR3: TGCGCCAGCAGCCAAACAGGGGTGGATGGAAACACCATATATTTT. The V and J genes are TRBV4-1 and TRBJ1-3, with 7 bases that match TRBD1. CDR1 is MGHRA and CDR2 is YSYEKL in the germline V gene. V was pared by 2 bases and J by 3 bases, with 4 bases of the junction left unmatched. The CDR3 spans 15 residues.

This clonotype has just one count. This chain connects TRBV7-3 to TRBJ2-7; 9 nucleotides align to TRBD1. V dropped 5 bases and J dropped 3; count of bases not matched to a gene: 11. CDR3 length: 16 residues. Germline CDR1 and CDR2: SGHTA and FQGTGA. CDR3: CASSPRGQGRGYEQYF. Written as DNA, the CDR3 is TGTGCCAGCAGCCCGAGGGGACAGGGTAGAGGCTACGAGCAGTACTTC.

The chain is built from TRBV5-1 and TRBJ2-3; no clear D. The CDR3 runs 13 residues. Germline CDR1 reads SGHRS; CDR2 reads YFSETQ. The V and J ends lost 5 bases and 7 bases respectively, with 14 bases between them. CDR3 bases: TGCGCCAGCAGATCCGATCCACGGAATACGCAGTATTTT. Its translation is CASRSDPRNTQYF. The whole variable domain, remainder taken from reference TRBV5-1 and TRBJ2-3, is KAGVTQTPRYLIKTRGQQVTLSCSPISGHRSVSWYQQTPGQGLQFLFEYFSETQRNKGNFPGRFSGRQFSNSRSEMNVSTLELGDSALYLCASRSDPRNTQYFGPGTRLTVL.

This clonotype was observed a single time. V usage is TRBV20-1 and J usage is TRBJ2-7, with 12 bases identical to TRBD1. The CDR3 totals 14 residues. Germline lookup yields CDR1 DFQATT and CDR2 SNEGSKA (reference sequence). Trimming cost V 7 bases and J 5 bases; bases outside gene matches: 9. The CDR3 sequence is CSVPGGTGGHEQYF. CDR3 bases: TGCAGTGTACCTGGCGGGACAGGGGGCCACGAGCAGTACTTC.

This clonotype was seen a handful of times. The DNA for the CDR3 is TGTGCCAGTAGTATACGCAGAAACTATGGCTACACCTTC. Translated, it gives CASSIRRNYGYTF. J is TRBJ1-2 and V is TRBV19; D uncertain. V lost 2 bases and J lost 2, with 6 bases in between. In germline, CDR1 is LNHDA, CDR2 SQIVND (reference sequence). The CDR3 sequence is 13 residues long.

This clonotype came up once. The chain's CDR3 is CASSPGTGGYTF. The CDR3 coding sequence is TGTGCCAGTAGTCCCGGGACGGGGGGCTACACCTTC. The chain combines TRBV19 with TRBJ1-2, with a tentative D call TRBD1 (5 bases). The CDR3 runs 12 residues. Trimming removed 5 bases at V and 8 bases at J, with 12 bases between. Germline CDR1 reads LNHDA; CDR2 reads SQIVND (reference sequence). The whole variable domain, filled in from reference TRBV19 and TRBJ1-2, reads DGGITQSPKYLFRKEGQNVTLSCEQNLNHDAMYWYRQDPGQGLRLIYYSQIVNDFQKGDIAEGYSVSREKKESFPLTVTSAQKNPTAFYLCASSPGTGGYTFGSGTRLTVV.

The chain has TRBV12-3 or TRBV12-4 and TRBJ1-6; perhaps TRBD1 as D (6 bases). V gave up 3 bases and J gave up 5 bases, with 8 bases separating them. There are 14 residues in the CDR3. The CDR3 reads CASSFKGDNSPLHF. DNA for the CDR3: TGTGCCAGCAGTTTTAAGGGGGATAATTCACCCCTCCACTTT.

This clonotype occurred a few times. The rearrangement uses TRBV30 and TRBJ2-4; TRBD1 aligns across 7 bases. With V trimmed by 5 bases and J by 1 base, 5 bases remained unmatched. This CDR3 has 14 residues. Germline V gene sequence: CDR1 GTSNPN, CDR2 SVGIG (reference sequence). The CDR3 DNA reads TGTGCCTGGGAGACACAGGGGGCCAAAAACATTCAGTACTTC. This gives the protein CAWETQGAKNIQYF.

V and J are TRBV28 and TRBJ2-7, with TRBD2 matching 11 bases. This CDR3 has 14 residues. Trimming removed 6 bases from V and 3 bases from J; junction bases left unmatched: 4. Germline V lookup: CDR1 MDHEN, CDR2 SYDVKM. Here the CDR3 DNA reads TGTGCCAGCAGACTAGCGGGAGTTGGCTACGAGCAGTACTTC. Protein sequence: CASRLAGVGYEQYF.

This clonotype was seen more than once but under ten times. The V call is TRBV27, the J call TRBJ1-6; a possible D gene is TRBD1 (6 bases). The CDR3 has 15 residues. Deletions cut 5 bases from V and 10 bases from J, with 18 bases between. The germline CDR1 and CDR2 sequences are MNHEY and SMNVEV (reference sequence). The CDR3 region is CASSAQGFERSPLHF. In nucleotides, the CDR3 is TGTGCCAGCAGTGCACAGGGCTTTGAAAGGTCACCCCTCCACTTT.

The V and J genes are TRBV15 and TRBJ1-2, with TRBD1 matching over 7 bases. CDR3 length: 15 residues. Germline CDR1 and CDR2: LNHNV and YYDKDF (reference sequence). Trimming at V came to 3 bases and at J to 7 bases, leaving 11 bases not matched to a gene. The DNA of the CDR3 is TGTGCCACCAGCAGGCAGACAGGGACTATGCGTGGCTACACCTTC. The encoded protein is CATSRQTGTMRGYTF.

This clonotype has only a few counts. CDR3 nucleotides: TGTGCCAGTAGTATACCTCGTCAGCCCCAGCATTTT. Protein: CASSIPRQPQHF. The chain uses TRBV19 and TRBJ1-5, with unresolved D. The V and J ends lost 2 bases and 6 bases respectively, with 5 bases between them. The germline V gene has CDR1 LNHDA and CDR2 SQIVND (reference sequence). The CDR3 is 12 amino acids. Full variable domain (remainder filled in from reference TRBV19 and TRBJ1-5): DGGITQSPKYLFRKEGQNVTLSCEQNLNHDAMYWYRQDPGQGLRLIYYSQIVNDFQKGDIAEGYSVSREKKESFPLTVTSAQKNPTAFYLCASSIPRQPQHFGDGTRLSIL.

CDR3 nucleotide sequence: TGTGCCAGCAGCTTAAACAGGGGGGTCAATCAGCCCCAGCATTTT. It is translated as CASSLNRGVNQPQHF. The genes are TRBV7-2 and TRBJ1-5, with 8 bases that match TRBD1. Germline V CDR1 and CDR2: SGHTA, FQGNSA. With V trimmed by 2 bases and J by 3 bases, 3 bases remained unmatched. CDR3 length equals 15 residues.